The count of the clone carrying this T cell receptor beta chain is one. The sample belongs to a study of cytomegalovirus exposure and HLA in healthy donors. The CDR3 consists of 14 residues. With 5 bases removed from V and 5 bases from J, the gap between germline ends came to 13 bases. Germline V CDR1 and CDR2: SNHLY, FYNNEI. This PCR relied on a set of 60 Vbeta primers and 13 Jbeta primers. The data were produced by immunoSEQ multiplex PCR, yet TCRdb's version contains in-frame clones alone and is incomplete. The table shows over 100,000 clones, with over 60% occurring only once. The genes are TRBV2 and TRBJ1-5; possible D gene TRBD1, 6 bases. This receptor was obtained from a woman aged 40 to 55 in good health and CMV-seropositive. The sequencing input was PBMCs. CDR3 amino acids: CASSRPGEDQPQHF. CDR3 coding DNA: TGTGCCAGCAGTAGACCAGGGGAAGATCAGCCCCAGCATTTT.